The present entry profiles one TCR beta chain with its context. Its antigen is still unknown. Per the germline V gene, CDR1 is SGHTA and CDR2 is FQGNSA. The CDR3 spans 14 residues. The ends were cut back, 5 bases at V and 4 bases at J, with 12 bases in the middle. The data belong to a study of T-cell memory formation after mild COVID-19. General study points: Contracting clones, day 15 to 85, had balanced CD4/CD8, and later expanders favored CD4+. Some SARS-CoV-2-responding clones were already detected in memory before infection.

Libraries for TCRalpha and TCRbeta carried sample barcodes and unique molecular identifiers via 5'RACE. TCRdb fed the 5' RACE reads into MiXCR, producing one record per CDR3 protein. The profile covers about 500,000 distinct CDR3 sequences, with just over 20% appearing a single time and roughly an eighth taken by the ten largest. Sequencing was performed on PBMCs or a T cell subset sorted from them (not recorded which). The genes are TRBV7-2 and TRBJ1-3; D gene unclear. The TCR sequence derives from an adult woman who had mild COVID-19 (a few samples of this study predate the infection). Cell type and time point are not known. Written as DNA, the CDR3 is TGTGCCAGCAGCAGATTGGTTGGGGGAAACACCATATATTTT. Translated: CASSRLVGGNTIYF.